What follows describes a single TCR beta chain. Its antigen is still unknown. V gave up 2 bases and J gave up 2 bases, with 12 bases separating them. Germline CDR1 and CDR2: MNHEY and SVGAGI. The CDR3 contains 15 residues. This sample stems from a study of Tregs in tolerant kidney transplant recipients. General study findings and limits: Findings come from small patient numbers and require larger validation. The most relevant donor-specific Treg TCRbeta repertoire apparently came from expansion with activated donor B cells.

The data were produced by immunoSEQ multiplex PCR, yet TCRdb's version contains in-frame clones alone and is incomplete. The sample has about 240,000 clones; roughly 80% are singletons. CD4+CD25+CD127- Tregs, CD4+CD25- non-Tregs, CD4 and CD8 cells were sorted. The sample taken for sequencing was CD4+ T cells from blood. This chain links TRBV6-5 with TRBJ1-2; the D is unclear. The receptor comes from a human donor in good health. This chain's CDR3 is CASSYDGQPNYGYTF. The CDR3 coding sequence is TGTGCCAGCAGTTACGACGGCCAACCCAACTATGGCTACACCTTC.